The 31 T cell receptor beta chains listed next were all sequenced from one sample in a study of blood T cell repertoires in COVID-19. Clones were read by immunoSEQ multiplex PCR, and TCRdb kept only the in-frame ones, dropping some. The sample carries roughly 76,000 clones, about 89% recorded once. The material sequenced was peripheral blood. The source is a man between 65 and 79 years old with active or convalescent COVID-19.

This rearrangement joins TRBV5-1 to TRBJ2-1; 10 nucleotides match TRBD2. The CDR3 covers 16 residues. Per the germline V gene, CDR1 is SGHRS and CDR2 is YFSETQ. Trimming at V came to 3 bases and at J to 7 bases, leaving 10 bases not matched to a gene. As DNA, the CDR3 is TGCGCCAGCAGCTCGATGGTAGCGGGAGGACATAATGAGCAGTTCTTC. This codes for CASSSMVAGGHNEQFF.

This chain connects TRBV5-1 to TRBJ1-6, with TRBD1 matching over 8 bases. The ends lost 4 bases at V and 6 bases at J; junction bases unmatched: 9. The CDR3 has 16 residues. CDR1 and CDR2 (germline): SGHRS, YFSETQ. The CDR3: CASSPGLGQGNSPLHF. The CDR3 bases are TGCGCCAGCAGCCCGGGTTTAGGACAGGGTAATTCACCCCTCCACTTT.

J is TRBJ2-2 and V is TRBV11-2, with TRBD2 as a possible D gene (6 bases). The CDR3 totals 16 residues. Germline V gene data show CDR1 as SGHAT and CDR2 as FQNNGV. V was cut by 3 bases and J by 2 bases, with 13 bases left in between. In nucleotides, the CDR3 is TGTGCCAGCAGCTTCCGGGGGAGCGACAACACCGGGGAGCTGTTTTTT. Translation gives CASSFRGSDNTGELFF. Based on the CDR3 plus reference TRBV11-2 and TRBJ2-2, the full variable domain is EAGVAQSPRYKIIEKRQSVAFWCNPISGHATLYWYQQILGQGPKLLIQFQNNGVVDDSQLPKDRFSAERLKGVDSTLKIQPAKLEDSAVYLCASSFRGSDNTGELFFGEGSRLTVL.

The CDR3 nucleotides read TGTGCCAGCAGTGTGCGGGAATACGGCTACACCTTC. Protein product: CASSVREYGYTF. The chain carries TRBV28 and TRBJ1-2; no clear D gene. Trimming pared 5 bases from V and 8 bases from J, leaving 12 bases between. The CDR3 spans 12 residues. Germline CDR1 reads MDHEN; CDR2 reads SYDVKM.

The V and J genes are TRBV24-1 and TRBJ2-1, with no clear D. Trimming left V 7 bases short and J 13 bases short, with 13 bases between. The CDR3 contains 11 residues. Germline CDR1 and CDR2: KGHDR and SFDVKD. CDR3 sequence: CATRDSNVQFF. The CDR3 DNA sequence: TGTGCCACCAGAGATAGCAACGTACAGTTCTTC.

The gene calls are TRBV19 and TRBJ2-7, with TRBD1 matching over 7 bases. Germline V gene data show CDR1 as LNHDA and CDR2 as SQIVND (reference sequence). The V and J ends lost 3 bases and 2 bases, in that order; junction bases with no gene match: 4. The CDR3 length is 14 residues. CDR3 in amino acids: CASSIRDSTYEQYF. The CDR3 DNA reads TGTGCCAGTAGTATCCGGGACAGCACCTACGAGCAGTACTTC.

The CDR3 DNA reads TGTGCCAGCTCACCAGGGGCGACCGCAACTAATGAAAAACTGTTTTTT. Translating it yields CASSPGATATNEKLFF. The rearrangement joins TRBV18 to TRBJ1-4; tentatively, D is TRBD1 (5 bases). Trimming shortened V by 2 bases and J by 0 bases, and 10 bases separated the two germline ends. Germline CDR1 is KGHSH and CDR2 is LQKENI. The CDR3 is 16 amino acids.

The chain's CDR3 is CASSTEAGSPLHF. The CDR3 nucleotides are TGTGCCAGCAGCACAGAAGCAGGCTCACCCCTCCACTTT. V and J are TRBV7-6 and TRBJ1-6, with D uncertain. Deletions cut 5 bases from V and 10 bases from J, with 12 bases between. CDR3 length: 13 amino acids. Germline V CDR1 and CDR2: SGHVS, FNYEAQ.

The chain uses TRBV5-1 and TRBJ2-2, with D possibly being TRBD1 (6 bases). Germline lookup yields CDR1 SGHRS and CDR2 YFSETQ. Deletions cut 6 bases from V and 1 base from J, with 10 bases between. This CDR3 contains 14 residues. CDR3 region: CASTRTENTGELFF. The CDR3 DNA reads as TGCGCCAGCACGCGGACAGAGAACACCGGGGAGCTGTTTTTT.

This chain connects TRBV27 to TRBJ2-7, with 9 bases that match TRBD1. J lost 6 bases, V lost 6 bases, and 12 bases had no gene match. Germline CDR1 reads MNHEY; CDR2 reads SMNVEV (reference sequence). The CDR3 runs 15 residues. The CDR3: CASSHTPGTGSEQYF. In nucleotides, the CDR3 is TGTGCCAGCAGCCATACCCCCGGGACAGGGAGCGAGCAGTACTTC.

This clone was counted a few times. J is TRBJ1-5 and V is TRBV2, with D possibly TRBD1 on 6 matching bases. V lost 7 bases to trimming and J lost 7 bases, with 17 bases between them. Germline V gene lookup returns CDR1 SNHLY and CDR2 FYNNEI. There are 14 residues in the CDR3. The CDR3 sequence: CASNPQGSRQPQHF. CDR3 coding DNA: TGTGCCAGCAATCCACAGGGATCACGGCAGCCCCAGCATTTT.

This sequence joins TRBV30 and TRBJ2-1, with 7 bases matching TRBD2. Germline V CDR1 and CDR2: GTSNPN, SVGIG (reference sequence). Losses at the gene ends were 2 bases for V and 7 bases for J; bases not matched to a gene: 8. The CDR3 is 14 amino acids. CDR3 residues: CAWSSGLVTNEQFF. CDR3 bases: TGTGCCTGGAGTAGTGGACTAGTGACGAATGAGCAGTTCTTC.

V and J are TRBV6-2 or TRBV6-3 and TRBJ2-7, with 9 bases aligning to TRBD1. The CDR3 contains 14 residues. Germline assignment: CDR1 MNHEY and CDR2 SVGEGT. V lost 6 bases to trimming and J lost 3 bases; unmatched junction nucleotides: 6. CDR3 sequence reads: CASSRPGQGYEQYF. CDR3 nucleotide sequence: TGTGCCAGCAGCCGACCGGGACAGGGCTACGAGCAGTACTTC.

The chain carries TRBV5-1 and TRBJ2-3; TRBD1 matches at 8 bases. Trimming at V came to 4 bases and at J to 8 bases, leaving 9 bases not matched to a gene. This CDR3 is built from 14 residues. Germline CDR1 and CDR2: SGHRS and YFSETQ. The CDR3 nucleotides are TGCGCCAGCAGCCAAGGACAGGGTATAGGTACGCAGTATTTT. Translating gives CASSQGQGIGTQYF.

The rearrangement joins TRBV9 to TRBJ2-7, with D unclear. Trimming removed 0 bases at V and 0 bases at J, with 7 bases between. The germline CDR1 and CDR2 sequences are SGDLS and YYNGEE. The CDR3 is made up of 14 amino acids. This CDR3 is CASSVGSVSYEQYF. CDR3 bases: TGTGCCAGCAGCGTAGGTTCGGTCTCCTACGAGCAGTACTTC.

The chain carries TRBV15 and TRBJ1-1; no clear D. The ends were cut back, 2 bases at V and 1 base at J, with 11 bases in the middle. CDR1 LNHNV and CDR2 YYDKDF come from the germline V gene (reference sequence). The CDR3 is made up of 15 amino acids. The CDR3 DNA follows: TGTGCCACCAGCAGACGCCAGGTTGGGAACACTGAAGCTTTCTTT. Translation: CATSRRQVGNTEAFF.

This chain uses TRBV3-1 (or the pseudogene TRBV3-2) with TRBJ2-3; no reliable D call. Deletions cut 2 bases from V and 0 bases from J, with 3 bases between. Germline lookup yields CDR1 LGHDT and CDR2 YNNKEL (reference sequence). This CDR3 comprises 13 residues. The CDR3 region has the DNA TGTGCCAGCAGCCAATCTAGCACAGATACGCAGTATTTT. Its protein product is CASSQSSTDTQYF.

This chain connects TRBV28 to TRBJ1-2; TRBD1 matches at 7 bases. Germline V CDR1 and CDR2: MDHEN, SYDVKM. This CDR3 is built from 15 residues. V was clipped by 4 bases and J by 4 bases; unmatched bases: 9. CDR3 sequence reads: CASSSYHSGGYGYTF. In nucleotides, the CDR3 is TGTGCCAGCAGTTCGTATCACTCAGGGGGCTATGGCTACACCTTC.

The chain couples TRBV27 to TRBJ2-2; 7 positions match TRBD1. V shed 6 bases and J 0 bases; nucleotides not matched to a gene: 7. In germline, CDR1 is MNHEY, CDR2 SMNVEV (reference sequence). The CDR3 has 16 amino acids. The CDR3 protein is CASRQTGTANTGELFF. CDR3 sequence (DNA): TGTGCCAGCAGACAAACCGGGACAGCGAACACCGGGGAGCTGTTTTTT.

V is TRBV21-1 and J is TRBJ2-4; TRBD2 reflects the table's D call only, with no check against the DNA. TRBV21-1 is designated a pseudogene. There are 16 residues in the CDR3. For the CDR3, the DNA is TGTGCCAGCAGCAAAAGGAGAGGGCTAACTAGATTAGCCCAGTACTTC. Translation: CASSKRRGLTRLAQYF.

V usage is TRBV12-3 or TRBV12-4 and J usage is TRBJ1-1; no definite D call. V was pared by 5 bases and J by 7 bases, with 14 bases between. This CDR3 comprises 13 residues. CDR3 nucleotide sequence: TGTGCCAGCAGTGGAACGAGGGTCGGTGAAGCTTTCTTT. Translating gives CASSGTRVGEAFF.

The CDR3 bases are TGTGCCAGTAGCTACAGGGCAGTGTTGGTCGAGCCCCAGCATTTT. Protein sequence: CASSYRAVLVEPQHF. V and J are TRBV19 and TRBJ1-5, with a tentative D call TRBD1 (6 bases). CDR3 size: 15 residues. V gave up 6 bases and J gave up 8 bases, with 20 bases separating them. Germline CDR1 reads LNHDA; CDR2 reads SQIVND (reference sequence).

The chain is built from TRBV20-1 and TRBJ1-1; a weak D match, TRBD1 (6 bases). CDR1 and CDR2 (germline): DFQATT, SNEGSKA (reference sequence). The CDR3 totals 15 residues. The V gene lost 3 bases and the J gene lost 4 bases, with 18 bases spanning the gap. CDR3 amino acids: CSASFLAGVFTEAFF. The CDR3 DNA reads TGCAGTGCTAGTTTCCTGGCAGGGGTTTTCACTGAAGCTTTCTTT.

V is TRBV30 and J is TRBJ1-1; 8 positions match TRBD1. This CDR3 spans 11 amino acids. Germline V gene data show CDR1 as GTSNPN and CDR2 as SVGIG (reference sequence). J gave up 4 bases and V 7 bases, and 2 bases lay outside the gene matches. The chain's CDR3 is CALQGATEAFF. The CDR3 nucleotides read TGTGCCTTGCAGGGGGCCACTGAAGCTTTCTTT. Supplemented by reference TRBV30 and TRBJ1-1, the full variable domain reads SQTIHQWPATLVQPVGSPLSLECTVEGTSNPNLYWYRQAAGRGLQLLFYSVGIGQISSEVPQNLSASRPQDRQFILSSKKLLLSDSGFYLCALQGATEAFFGQGTRLTVV.

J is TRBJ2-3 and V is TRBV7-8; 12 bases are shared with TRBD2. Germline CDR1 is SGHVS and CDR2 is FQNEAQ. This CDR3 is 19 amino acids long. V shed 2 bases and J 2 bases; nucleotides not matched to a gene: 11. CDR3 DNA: TGTGCCAGCAGCTTATCATTGAGACTAGCGGGAGAGGACACAGATACGCAGTATTTT. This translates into CASSLSLRLAGEDTDTQYF.

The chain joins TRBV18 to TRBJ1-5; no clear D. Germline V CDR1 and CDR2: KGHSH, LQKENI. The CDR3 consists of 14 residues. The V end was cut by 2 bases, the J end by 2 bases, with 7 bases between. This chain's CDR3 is CASSPSGGNQPQHF. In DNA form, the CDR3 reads TGTGCCAGCTCACCATCCGGTGGCAATCAGCCCCAGCATTTT.

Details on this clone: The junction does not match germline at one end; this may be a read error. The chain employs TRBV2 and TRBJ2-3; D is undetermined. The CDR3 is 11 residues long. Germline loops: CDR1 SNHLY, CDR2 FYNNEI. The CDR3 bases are TGTGCCAGCAGTGCTACAGTTACGCAGTATTTT. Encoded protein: CASSATVTQYF.

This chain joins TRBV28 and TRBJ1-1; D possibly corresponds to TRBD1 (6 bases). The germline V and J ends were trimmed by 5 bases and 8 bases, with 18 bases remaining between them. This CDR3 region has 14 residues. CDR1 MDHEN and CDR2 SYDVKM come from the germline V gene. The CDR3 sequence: CASSPIGGGKEAFF. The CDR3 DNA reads TGTGCCAGCAGTCCCATTGGGGGGGGCAAAGAAGCTTTCTTT. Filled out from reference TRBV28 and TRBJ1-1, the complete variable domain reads DVKVTQSSRYLVKRTGEKVFLECVQDMDHENMFWYRQDPGLGLRLIYFSYDVKMKEKGDIPEGYSVSREKKERFSLILESASTNQTSMYLCASSPIGGGKEAFFGQGTRLTVV.

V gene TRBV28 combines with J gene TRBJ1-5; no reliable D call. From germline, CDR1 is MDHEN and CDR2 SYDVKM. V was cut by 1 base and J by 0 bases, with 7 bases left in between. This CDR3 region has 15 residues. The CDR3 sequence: CASSLYENSNQPQHF. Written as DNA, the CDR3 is TGTGCCAGCAGTTTATACGAGAATAGCAATCAGCCCCAGCATTTT.

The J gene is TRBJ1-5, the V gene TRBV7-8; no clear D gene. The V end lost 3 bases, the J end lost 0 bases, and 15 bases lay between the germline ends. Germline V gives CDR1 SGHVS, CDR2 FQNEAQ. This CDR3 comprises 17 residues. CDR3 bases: TGTGCCAGCAGCTTTGCCGGAGCTAGTGATAGCAATCAGCCCCAGCATTTT. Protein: CASSFAGASDSNQPQHF. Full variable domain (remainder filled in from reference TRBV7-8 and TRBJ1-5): GAGVSQSPRYKVAKRGQDVALRCDPISGHVSLFWYQQALGQGPEFLTYFQNEAQLDKSGLPSDRFFAERPEGSVSTLKIQRTQQEDSAVYLCASSFAGASDSNQPQHFGDGTRLSIL.

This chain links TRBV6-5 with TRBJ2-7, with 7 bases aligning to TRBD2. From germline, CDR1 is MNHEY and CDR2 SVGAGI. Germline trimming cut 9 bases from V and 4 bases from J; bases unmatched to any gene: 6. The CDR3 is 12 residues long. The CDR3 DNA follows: TGTGCCAGTAGCGCCGGGGGGTACGAGCAGTACTTC. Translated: CASSAGGYEQYF.